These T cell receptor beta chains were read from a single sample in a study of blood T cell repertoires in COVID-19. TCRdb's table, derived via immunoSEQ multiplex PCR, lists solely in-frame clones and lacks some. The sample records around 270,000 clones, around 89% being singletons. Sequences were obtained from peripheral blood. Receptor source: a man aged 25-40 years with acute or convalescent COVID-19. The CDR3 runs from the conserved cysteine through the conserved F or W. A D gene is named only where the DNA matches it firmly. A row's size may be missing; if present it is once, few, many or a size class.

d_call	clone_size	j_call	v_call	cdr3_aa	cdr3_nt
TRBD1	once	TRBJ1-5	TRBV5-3	CARRWQGAYQPQHF	TGTGCCAGAAGGTGGCAGGGGGCATATCAGCCCCAGCATTTT
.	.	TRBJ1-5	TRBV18	CASLQGRNQPQHF	TGTGCCAGCTTACAGGGCCGCAATCAGCCCCAGCATTTT
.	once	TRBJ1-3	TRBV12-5	CASGLGQSSGNTIYF	TGTGCTAGTGGTTTGGGACAGAGCTCTGGAAACACCATATATTTT
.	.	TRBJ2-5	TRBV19	CASSIVRGGAQETQYF	TGTGCCAGTAGTATAGTTAGGGGGGGGGCCCAAGAGACCCAGTACTTC
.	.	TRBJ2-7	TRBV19	CASSIDRVYEQYF	TGTGCCAGTAGTATAGACAGGGTATACGAGCAGTACTTC
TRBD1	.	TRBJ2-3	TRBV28	CASRRGGATDTQYF	TGTGCCAGCAGGCGAGGGGGCGCAACAGATACGCAGTATTTT
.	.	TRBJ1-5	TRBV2	CASTRHERQPQHF	TGTGCCAGCACCAGACATGAAAGGCAGCCCCAGCATTTT
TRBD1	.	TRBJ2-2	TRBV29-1	CSVVPQGVNTGELFF	TGCAGCGTTGTACCCCAGGGGGTCAACACCGGGGAGCTGTTTTTT
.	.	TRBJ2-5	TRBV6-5	CASRKPGPGETQYF	TGTGCCAGCAGGAAACCTGGGCCTGGGGAGACCCAGTACTTC
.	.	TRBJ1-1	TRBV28	CASSPPGAEAFF	TGTGCCAGCAGCCCTCCGGGAGCTGAAGCTTTCTTT
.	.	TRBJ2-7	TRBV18	CASSQRPGVYEQYF	TGTGCCAGCTCACAACGGCCGGGGGTCTACGAGCAGTACTTC
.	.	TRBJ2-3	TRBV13	CASSPDLRGTSTDTQYF	TGTGCCAGCAGCCCGGACCTCAGGGGGACTAGCACAGATACGCAGTATTTT
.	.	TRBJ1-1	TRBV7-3	CASSRTRNTEAFF	TGTGCCAGCAGCAGAACAAGGAACACTGAAGCTTTCTTT
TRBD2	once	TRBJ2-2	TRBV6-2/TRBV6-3	CASSYSPFLSGVGSGELFF	TGTGCCAGCAGTTACTCCCCGTTTCTGAGCGGGGTAGGTTCAGGGGAGCTGTTTTTT
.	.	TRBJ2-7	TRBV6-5	CASSYSDSSLGGEQYF	TGTGCCAGCAGTTACTCGGACAGCTCTTTAGGGGGTGAGCAGTACTTC
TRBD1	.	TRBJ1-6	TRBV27	CASSSQGAGSPLHF	TGTGCCAGCAGTTCCCAGGGGGCAGGTTCACCCCTCCACTTT
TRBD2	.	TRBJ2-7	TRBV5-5	CASSPTPGLAGDEQYF	TGTGCCAGCAGCCCTACCCCGGGACTAGCGGGGGATGAGCAGTACTTC
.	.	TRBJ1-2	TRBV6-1	CASSENRRHGYTF	TGTGCCAGCAGTGAAAACAGAAGACATGGCTACACCTTC
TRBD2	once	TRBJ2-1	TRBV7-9	CASTAVLAGDNEQFF	TGTGCCAGCACCGCTGTCCTAGCGGGAGACAATGAGCAGTTCTTC